The 2 T cell receptor beta chains in this list originate from one sample, sequenced in a study of blood T cell repertoires in COVID-19. Sequencing used immunoSEQ multiplex PCR; TCRdb keeps in-frame clones, though not all of them. The sample carries approximately 94,000 clones, approximately 80% recorded once. The source material was peripheral blood. The receptors were gathered from a woman aged 70-85 years with acute or convalescent COVID-19.

V is TRBV6-5 and J is TRBJ1-1; a possible D gene is TRBD1 (5 bases). CDR1 is MNHEY and CDR2 is SVGAGI in the germline V gene. The CDR3 extends over 15 amino acids. Trimming stripped 7 bases from V and 0 bases from J, with 15 bases between. CDR3 bases: TGTGCCAGCATCCAAGGGGCCGGCATGAACACTGAAGCTTTCTTT. This sequence encodes CASIQGAGMNTEAFF.

The J gene is TRBJ1-2, the V gene TRBV18; 8 bases are a match to TRBD1. The V gene's germline CDR1 is KGHSH and CDR2 LQKENI. The V and J ends lost 2 bases and 5 bases, in that order; junction bases with no gene match: 4. CDR3 length: 14 residues. The CDR3 spells CASSPGDRIYGYTF. The CDR3 coding sequence is TGTGCCAGCTCACCAGGGGACAGGATATATGGCTACACCTTC.